This TCR beta chain derives from a study of T-cell reconstitution after alpha-beta-depleted transplantation in children (TCRdb year 2016). Regarding the research as a whole: T-cell immune reconstitution after TCRalphabeta/CD19-depleted allogeneic hematopoietic cell transplantation in children was quantitatively tracked in the study by means of TCR repertoire profiling.

As for this clonotype: Which antigen it targets is not known. No clone much larger than this one lies a single base away; base qualities are absent.

Trimming accounts for 0 bases at V and 5 bases at J, while the number of junction bases matched to no gene is 4. From the germline V gene, CDR1 is SGHTA and CDR2 is FQGTGA. Including the terminal cysteine and phenylalanine, the CDR3 comprises 15 residues. Solely the CDR3 DNA is kept, with 45 bases framed from the first base. The library was generated by PCR. Sequencing took place on an Illumina HiSeq 2500. TCR library preparation used molecular barcoding, with unique molecular identifiers applied to normalize quantification of the TCRbeta repertoire. TCRdb's own reprocessing of the public reads used fastp at Q25 and MiXCR and kept productive beta chains. When rows share a CDR3 protein, they turn into one entry using the most common DNA and genes. For this sample there are about 640,000 distinct CDR3 sequences; roughly 17% appear just once. 0.9% to 1.2% of the sample comes from the top ten.

This clonotype originated in a human donor who donated a stem cell graft to a child with acute myeloid leukemia. The sequencing used PBMCs from the stem cell graft donor, collected from the stem cell graft. The chain links TRBV7-3 with TRBJ1-2, with 9 bases in between that match TRBD1. The DNA sequence follows: TGTGCCAGCAGCTTAACAGGGGACAGGGCTTATGGCTACACCTTC. This sequence encodes CASSLTGDRAYGYTF. The variable domain in full, with residues beyond the CDR3 obtained from the reference TRBV7-3 and TRBJ1-2 genes, is GAGVSQTPSNKVTEKGKYVELRCDPISGHTALYWYRQSLGQGPEFLIYFQGTGAADDSGLPNDRFFAVRPEGSVSTLKIQRTERGDSAVYLCASSLTGDRAYGYTFGSGTRLTVV.